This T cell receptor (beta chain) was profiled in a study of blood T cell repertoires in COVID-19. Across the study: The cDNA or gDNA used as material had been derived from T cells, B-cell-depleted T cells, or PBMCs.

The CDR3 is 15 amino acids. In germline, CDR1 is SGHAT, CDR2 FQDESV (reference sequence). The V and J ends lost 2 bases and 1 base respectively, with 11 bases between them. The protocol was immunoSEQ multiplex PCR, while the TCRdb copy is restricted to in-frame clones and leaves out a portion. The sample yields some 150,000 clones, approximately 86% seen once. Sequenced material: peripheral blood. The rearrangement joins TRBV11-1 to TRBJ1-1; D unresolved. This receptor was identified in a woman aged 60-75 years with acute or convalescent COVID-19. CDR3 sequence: CASSLIASTNTEAFF. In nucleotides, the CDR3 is TGTGCCAGCAGCTTAATTGCATCTACGAACACTGAAGCTTTCTTT.